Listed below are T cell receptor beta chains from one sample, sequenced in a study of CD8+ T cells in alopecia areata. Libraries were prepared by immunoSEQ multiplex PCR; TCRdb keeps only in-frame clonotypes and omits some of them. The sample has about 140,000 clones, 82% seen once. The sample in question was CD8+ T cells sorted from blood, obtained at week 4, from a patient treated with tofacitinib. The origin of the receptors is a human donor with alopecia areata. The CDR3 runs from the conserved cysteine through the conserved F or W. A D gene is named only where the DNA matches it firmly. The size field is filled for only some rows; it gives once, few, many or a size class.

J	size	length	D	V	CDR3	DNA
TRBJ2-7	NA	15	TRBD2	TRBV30	CAWSGTPAGTYEQYF	TGTGCCTGGAGTGGAACCCCAGCGGGGACCTACGAGCAGTACTTC
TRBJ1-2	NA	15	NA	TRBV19	CASRDSTGFGYGYTF	TGTGCCAGTAGGGACTCCACAGGATTCGGGTATGGCTACACCTTC
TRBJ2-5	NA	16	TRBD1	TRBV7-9	CASSPRAWTGEETQYF	TGTGCCAGCAGCCCGCGCGCCTGGACAGGGGAAGAGACCCAGTACTTC
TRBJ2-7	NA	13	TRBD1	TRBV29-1	CSVLGDSDYEQYF	TGCAGCGTTCTTGGGGACAGCGATTACGAGCAGTACTTC
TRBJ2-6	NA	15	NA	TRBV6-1	CASRAEDSGANVLTF	TGTGCCAGCAGGGCAGAAGACTCTGGGGCCAACGTCCTGACTTTC
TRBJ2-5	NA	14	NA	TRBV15	CATSSARYQETQYF	TGTGCCACCAGCAGCGCACGGTACCAAGAGACCCAGTACTTC
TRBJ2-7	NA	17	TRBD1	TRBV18	CASSLEVRTGPPYEQYF	TGTGCCAGCTCACTCGAAGTGAGGACAGGGCCCCCCTACGAGCAGTACTTC
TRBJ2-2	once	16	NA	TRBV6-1	CASSAWPGARTGELFF	TGTGCCAGCAGTGCCTGGCCAGGGGCGAGGACCGGGGAGCTGTTTTTT
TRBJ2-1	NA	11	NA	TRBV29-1	CSVGTTPEQFF	TGCAGCGTTGGTACCACTCCAGAGCAGTTCTTC
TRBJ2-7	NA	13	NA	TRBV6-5	CASSFLRGREQYF	TGTGCCAGCAGTTTTCTCAGGGGCAGGGAGCAGTACTTC
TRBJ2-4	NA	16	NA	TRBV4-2	CASSQEGQLAKNIQYF	TGTGCCAGCAGCCAAGAGGGGCAGCTAGCCAAAAACATTCAGTACTTC
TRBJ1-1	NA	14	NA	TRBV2	CASRFGGRDDGAFF	TGTGCCAGCAGATTTGGGGGGAGGGACGATGGAGCTTTCTTT